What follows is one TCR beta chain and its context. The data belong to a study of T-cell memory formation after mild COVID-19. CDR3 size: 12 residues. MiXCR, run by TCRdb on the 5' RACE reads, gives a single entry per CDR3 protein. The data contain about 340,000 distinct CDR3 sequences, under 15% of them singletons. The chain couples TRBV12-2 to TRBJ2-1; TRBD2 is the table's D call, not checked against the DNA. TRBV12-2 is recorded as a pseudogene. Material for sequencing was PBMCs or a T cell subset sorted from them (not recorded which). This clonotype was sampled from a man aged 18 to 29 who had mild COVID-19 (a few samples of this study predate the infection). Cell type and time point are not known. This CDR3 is CASRTSGNEQFF. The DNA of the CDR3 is TGTGCAAGCCGGACTAGCGGCAATGAGCAGTTCTTC.